This T cell receptor beta chain was captured by sequencing in a study of blood T cell repertoires in COVID-19. The age range of participants was 18 to 89 years, with residence in about 25 US areas. In the original processing: Reference gene primer amplification yielded estimated nucleated cell counts. Sequenced by immunoSEQ multiplex PCR; TCRdb stores in-frame clones only, minus some. The V and J calls and clone size are taken from that table; D and trimming were inferred from the DNA. Among some 290,000 clones listed, 90% to 95% were seen once. The receptor was isolated from a woman in her twenties or thirties who had been exposed to COVID-19. The specimen sequenced was PBMCs or T cells enriched from blood (not recorded which).

Here the CDR3 DNA reads TGTGCCAGTAGTATAGGAGCGGGGGGACGAGCCAAAAACATTCAGTACTTC. Translation gives CASSIGAGGRAKNIQYF. The V call is TRBV19, the J call TRBJ2-4; 9 bases match TRBD2. CDR3 length equals 17 residues. The germline V gene has CDR1 LNHDA and CDR2 SQIVND (reference sequence). V was clipped by 1 base and J by 0 bases; unmatched bases: 4.